This T cell receptor (beta chain) was retrieved from a study of high-grade serous ovarian cancer treatment subgroups. Study overall: On average, approximately 15,000 reads and 6,000 to 7,500 unique TCR beta rearrangements were obtained per sample.

Findings of the study overall: TCR clonal relatedness correlated positively with neoantigen level. Same-patient tumor repertoires overlapped at roughly 0.095 to 0.79; different patients barely overlapped.

As for this clone: The antigen is unknown.

Tumor samples were taken before definitive surgery or chemotherapy. Profiled with immunoSEQ multiplex PCR; TCRdb holds only in-frame clones, not every one. The profile shows under 8,000 clones, 79% of them singletons. Germline V gene sequence: CDR1 MNHEY, CDR2 SMNVEV (reference sequence). The CDR3 consists of 15 residues. The V and J ends lost 5 bases and 7 bases, in that order; junction bases with no gene match: 8. This chain uses TRBV27 with TRBJ1-6, with 7 positions matching TRBD1. This TCR came from a human donor with high-grade serous ovarian cancer. Sequenced sample: tumor tissue. For the CDR3, the DNA is TGTGCCAGCAGTCCCATTACAGGGGACAATTCACCCCTCCACTTT. Amino acid sequence: CASSPITGDNSPLHF.